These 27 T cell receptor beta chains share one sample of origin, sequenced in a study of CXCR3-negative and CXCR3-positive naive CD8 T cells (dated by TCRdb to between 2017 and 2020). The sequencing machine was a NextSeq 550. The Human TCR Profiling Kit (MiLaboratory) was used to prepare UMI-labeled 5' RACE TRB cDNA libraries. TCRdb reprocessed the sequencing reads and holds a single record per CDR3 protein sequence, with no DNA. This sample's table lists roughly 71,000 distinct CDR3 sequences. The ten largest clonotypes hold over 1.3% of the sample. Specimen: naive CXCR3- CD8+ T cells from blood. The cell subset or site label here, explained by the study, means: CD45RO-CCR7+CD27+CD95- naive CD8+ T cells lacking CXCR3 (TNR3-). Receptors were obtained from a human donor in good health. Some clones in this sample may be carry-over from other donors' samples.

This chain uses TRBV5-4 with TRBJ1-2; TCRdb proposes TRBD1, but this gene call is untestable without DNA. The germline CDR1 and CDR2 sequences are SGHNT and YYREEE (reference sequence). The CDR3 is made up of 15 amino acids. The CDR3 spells CASSLGTEGESGYTF. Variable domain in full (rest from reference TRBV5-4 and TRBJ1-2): ETGVTQSPTHLIKTRGQQVTLRCSSQSGHNTVSWYQQALGQGPQFIFQYYREEENGRGNFPPRFSGLQFPNYSSELNVNALELDDSALYLCASSLGTEGESGYTFGSGTRLTVV.

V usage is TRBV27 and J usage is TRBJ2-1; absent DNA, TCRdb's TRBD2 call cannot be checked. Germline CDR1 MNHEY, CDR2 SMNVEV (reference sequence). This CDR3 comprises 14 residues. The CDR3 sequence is CASRSGELYNEQFF.

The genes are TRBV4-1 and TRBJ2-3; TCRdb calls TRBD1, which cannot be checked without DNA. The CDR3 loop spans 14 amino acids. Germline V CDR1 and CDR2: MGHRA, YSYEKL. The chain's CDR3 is CASSQKGRTDTQYF.

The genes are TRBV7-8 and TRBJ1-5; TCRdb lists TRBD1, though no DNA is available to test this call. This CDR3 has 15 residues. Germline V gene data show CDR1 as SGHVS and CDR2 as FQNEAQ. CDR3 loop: CASSFEDRPNQPQHF.

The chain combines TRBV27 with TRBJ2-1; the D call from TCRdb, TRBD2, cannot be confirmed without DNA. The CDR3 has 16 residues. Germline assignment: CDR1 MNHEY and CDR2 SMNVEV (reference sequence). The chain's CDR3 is CASSFVSGRAGNEQFF.

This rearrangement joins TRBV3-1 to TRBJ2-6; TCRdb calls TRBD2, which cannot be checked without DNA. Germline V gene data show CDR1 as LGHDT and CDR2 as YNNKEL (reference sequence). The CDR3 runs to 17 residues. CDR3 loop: CASSQELAGAGANVLTF.

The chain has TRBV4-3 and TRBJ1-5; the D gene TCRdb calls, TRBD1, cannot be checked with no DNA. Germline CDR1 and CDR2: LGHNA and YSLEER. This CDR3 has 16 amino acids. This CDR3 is CASSQEGNPGVQPQHF.

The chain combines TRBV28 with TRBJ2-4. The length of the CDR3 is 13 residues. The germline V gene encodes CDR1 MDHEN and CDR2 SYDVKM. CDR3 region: CASSLGQKNIQYF.

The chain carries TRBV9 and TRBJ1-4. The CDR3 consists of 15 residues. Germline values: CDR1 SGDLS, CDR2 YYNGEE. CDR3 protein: CASSVAGAVNEKLFF.

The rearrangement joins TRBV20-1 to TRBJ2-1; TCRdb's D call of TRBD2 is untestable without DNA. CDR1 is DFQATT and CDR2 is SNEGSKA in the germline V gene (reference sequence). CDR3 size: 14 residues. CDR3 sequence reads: CSAFSGRAVFEQFF.

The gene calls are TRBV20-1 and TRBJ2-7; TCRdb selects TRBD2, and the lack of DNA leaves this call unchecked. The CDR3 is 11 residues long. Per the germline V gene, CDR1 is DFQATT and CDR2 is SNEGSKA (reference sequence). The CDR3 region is CSARVHYEQYF.

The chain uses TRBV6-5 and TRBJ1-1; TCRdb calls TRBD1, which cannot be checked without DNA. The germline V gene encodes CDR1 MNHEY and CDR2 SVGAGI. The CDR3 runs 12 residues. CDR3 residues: CASQGYNTEAFF.

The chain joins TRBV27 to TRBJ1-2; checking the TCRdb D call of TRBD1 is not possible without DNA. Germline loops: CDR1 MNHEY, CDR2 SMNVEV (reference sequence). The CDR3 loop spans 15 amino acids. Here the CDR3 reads CASSSGTGVSDGYTF.

The CDR3 protein is CASSGPGGDEKLFF. The chain is built from TRBV9 and TRBJ1-4; TCRdb names TRBD1, which stays unverified in the absence of DNA. The CDR3 is made up of 14 amino acids. CDR1 and CDR2 (germline): SGDLS, YYNGEE.

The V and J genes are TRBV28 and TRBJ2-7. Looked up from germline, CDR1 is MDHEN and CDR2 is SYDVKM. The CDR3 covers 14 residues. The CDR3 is CASSLVDSSYEQYF.

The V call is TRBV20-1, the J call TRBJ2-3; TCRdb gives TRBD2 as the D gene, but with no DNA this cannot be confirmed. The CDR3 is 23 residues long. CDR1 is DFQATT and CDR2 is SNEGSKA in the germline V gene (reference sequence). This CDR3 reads CSARDIARQTGTSGRAGDDTQYF.

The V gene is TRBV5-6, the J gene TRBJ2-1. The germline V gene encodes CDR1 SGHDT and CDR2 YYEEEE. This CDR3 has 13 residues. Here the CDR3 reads CASSLVGFNEQFF.

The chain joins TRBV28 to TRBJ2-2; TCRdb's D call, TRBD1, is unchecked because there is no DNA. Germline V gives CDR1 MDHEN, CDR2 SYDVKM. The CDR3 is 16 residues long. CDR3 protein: CASSPPLTGYTGELFF.

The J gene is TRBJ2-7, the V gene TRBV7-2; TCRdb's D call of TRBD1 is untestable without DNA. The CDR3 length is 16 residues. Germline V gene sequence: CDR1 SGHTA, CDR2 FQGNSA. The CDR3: CASSPPDRGRWNEQYF. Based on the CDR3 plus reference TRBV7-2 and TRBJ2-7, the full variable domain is GAGVSQSPSNKVTEKGKDVELRCDPISGHTALYWYRQSLGQGLEFLIYFQGNSAPDKSGLPSDRFSAERTGGSVSTLTIQRTQQEDSAVYLCASSPPDRGRWNEQYFGPGTRLTVT.

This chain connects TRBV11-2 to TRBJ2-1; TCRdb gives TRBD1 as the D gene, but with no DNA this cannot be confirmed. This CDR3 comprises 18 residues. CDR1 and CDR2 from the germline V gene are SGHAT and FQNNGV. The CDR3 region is CASSQGWGGPSSYNEQFF.

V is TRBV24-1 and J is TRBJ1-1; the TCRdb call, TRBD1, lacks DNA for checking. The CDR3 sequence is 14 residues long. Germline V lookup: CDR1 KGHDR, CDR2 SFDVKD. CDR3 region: CATSGGTVNTEAFF.

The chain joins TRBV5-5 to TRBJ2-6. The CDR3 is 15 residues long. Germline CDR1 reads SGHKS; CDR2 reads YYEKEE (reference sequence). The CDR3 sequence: CASSLWNSGANVLTF.

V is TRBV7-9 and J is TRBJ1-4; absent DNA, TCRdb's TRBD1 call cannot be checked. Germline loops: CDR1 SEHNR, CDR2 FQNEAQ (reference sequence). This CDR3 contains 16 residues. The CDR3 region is CASSEPDSATNEKLFF.

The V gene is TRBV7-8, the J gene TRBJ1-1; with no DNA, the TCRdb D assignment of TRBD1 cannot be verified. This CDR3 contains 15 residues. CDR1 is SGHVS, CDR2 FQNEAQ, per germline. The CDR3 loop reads CASSLQGTGVTEAFF.

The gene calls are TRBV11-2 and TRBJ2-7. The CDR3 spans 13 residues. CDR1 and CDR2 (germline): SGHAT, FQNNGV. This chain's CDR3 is CASSSVDQYEQYF.

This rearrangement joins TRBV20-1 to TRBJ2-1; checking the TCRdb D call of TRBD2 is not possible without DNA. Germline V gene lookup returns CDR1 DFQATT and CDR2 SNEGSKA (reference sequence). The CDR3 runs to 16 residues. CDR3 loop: CSARDISGTLNNEQFF.

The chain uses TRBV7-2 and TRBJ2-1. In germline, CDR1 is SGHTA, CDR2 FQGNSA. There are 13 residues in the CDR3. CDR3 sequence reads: CASSLVTFNEQFF.